The 23 T cell receptor beta chains in this list originate from one sample, sequenced in a study of OX40 agonist ivuxolimab in advanced cancers. The repertoire was sequenced with immunoSEQ multiplex PCR; TCRdb's copy has only in-frame clones and lacks some. Of some 12,000 clones listed, approximately 70% are singletons. The source material was CD4+ or CD8+ T cells sorted from blood, sampled in a trial of the OX40 agonist ivuxolimab. The receptors come from an adult with an advanced solid tumor such as melanoma, head and neck, liver or kidney cancer.

This clone is judged medium-sized. The chain is built from TRBV11-1 and TRBJ1-1; no definite D call. The V gene lost 5 bases and the J gene lost 0 bases, with 7 bases spanning the gap. CDR3 length equals 13 residues. Germline values: CDR1 SGHAT, CDR2 FQDESV (reference sequence). The CDR3 reads CASSHSLNTEAFF. As DNA, the CDR3 is TGTGCCAGCAGCCACAGTTTGAACACTGAAGCTTTCTTT.

The rearrangement links TRBV15 to TRBJ1-4, with D uncertain. V was clipped by 3 bases and J by 8 bases, with 16 bases between them. Germline V gene data show CDR1 as LNHNV and CDR2 as YYDKDF (reference sequence). This CDR3 is 15 amino acids long. This chain's CDR3 is CATSRGSGEEEKLFF. The CDR3 DNA is TGTGCCACCAGCAGGGGGTCCGGAGAGGAGGAAAAACTGTTTTTT.

Here the CDR3 reads CASSVAGEGAYEQYF. The CDR3 bases are TGTGCCAGCAGCGTAGCAGGGGAGGGGGCCTACGAGCAGTACTTC. The rearrangement links TRBV9 to TRBJ2-7; possibly TRBD2 for D (7 bases). The V gene's germline CDR1 is SGDLS and CDR2 YYNGEE. V lost 0 bases to trimming and J lost 2 bases, with 12 bases between them. There are 15 residues in the CDR3. Complete variable domain (other parts from reference TRBV9 and TRBJ2-7): DSGVTQTPKHLITATGQRVTLRCSPRSGDLSVYWYQQSLDQGLQFLIQYYNGEERAKGNILERFSAQQFPDLHSELNLSSLELGDSALYFCASSVAGEGAYEQYFGPGTRLTVT.

In DNA, the CDR3 is TGTGCCACCAGCGAGCCAGGGGAGCTGAGTGGAAACACCATATATTTT. Residues: CATSEPGELSGNTIYF. The chain is built from TRBV15 and TRBJ1-3; D perhaps matches TRBD1 (6 bases). CDR1 LNHNV and CDR2 YYDKDF come from the germline V gene (reference sequence). The V end was cut by 5 bases, the J end by 3 bases, with 17 bases between. This CDR3 region has 16 residues.

The CDR3 loop reads CASSLPWTSTDTQYF. The CDR3 DNA sequence: TGTGCCAGCAGCCTACCTTGGACAAGCACAGATACGCAGTATTTT. The gene calls are TRBV11-2 and TRBJ2-3; tentative D call: TRBD1 (5 bases). The CDR3 has 15 residues. The germline CDR1 and CDR2 sequences are SGHAT and FQNNGV. V lost 5 bases and J 0 bases, leaving 12 bases between the germline ends.

The chain couples TRBV27 to TRBJ2-1; D call uncertain. CDR1 is MNHEY and CDR2 is SMNVEV in the germline V gene (reference sequence). CDR3 size: 15 residues. The V gene lost 5 bases and the J gene lost 1 base, with 12 bases spanning the gap. In DNA, the CDR3 is TGTGCCAGCAGTGCGTCGGGTGTTTCCTACAATGAGCAGTTCTTC. As protein: CASSASGVSYNEQFF.

This clone has only one observation. This chain links TRBV5-4 with TRBJ2-2, with D perhaps matching TRBD2 (5 bases). Trimming left V 6 bases short and J 6 bases short, with 12 bases between. The CDR3 is 13 amino acids. The germline CDR1 and CDR2 sequences are SGHNT and YYREEE (reference sequence). Here the CDR3 DNA reads TGTGCCAGCAAAGGAGGTCGGGCCGGGGAGCTGTTTTTT. Protein product: CASKGGRAGELFF.

The V call is TRBV28, the J call TRBJ2-2; maybe TRBD1 (6 bases). V was shortened by 6 bases and J by 8 bases, with 7 bases between the two germline ends. Germline lookup yields CDR1 MDHEN and CDR2 SYDVKM. The CDR3 length is 11 residues. This CDR3 is CASRRGGELFF. CDR3 nucleotides: TGTGCCAGCAGAAGGGGGGGGGAGCTGTTTTTT.

The rearrangement uses TRBV19 and TRBJ2-3; 7 positions agree with TRBD1. The J segment lost 0 bases and the V segment lost 2 bases, leaving 8 bases of the junction unmatched. The CDR3 is 17 amino acids. Looked up from germline, CDR1 is LNHDA and CDR2 is SQIVND (reference sequence). In nucleotides, the CDR3 is TGTGCCAGTAGTATAACACCGGGACAGCTTAGCACAGATACGCAGTATTTT. Its translation is CASSITPGQLSTDTQYF. Full variable domain (rest looked up from reference TRBV19 and TRBJ2-3): DGGITQSPKYLFRKEGQNVTLSCEQNLNHDAMYWYRQDPGQGLRLIYYSQIVNDFQKGDIAEGYSVSREKKESFPLTVTSAQKNPTAFYLCASSITPGQLSTDTQYFGPGTRLTVL.

By share, this clone counts as medium-sized. The genes are TRBV9 and TRBJ2-3; maybe TRBD1 (5 bases). CDR1 and CDR2 from the germline V gene are SGDLS and YYNGEE. The ends were cut back, 0 bases at V and 6 bases at J, with 17 bases in the middle. CDR3 length equals 16 residues. CDR3 nucleotide sequence: TGTGCCAGCAGCGTAGCCGACACAGGCTGGTACGATACGCAGTATTTT. Amino acid sequence: CASSVADTGWYDTQYF.

The chain links TRBV29-1 to TRBJ1-2, with D uncertain. The CDR3 loop spans 11 amino acids. CDR1 is SQVTM and CDR2 is ANQGSEA in the germline V gene. Trimming cost V 7 bases and J 8 bases, with 14 bases left between them. CDR3 region: CSADGLGGYTF. In DNA, the CDR3 is TGCAGCGCCGACGGATTGGGCGGCTACACCTTC.

The V gene is TRBV7-8, the J gene TRBJ2-2; TRBD1 agrees at 7 bases. The germline CDR1 and CDR2 sequences are SGHVS and FQNEAQ. Germline trimming cut 5 bases from V and 5 bases from J; bases unmatched to any gene: 17. This CDR3 has 18 residues. CDR3 amino acids: CASSLSQGGQKRTGELFF. CDR3 nucleotide sequence: TGTGCCAGCAGCCTCTCTCAAGGGGGACAGAAAAGAACCGGGGAGCTGTTTTTT.

V is TRBV6-6 and J is TRBJ1-1; D gene uncertain. Germline CDR1 and CDR2: MNHNY and SVGAGI (reference sequence). The V gene lost 2 bases and the J gene lost 4 bases, with 8 bases spanning the gap. The CDR3 has 13 residues. The CDR3 sequence is CASSYTQSTEAFF. Here the CDR3 DNA reads TGTGCCAGCAGTTACACGCAGAGCACTGAAGCTTTCTTT.

CDR3 DNA: TGTGCCAGTCGGGCTCGAGGAGGGTATGAGCAGTTCTTC. Translation: CASRARGGYEQFF. The rearrangement links TRBV19 to TRBJ2-1; a possible D gene is TRBD2 (6 bases). Germline lookup yields CDR1 LNHDA and CDR2 SQIVND (reference sequence). Trimming took 8 bases from V and 8 from J, leaving 16 bases between them. The CDR3 contains 13 residues.

This chain links TRBV28 with TRBJ2-3; D gene uncertain. The CDR3 length is 15 residues. The V gene's germline CDR1 is MDHEN and CDR2 SYDVKM. Trimming cost V 1 base and J 2 bases, with 10 bases left between them. The CDR3 nucleotides read TGTGCCAGCAGTTTATACGCCGGCCCCACAGATACGCAGTATTTT. The encoded protein is CASSLYAGPTDTQYF.

CDR3 amino acids: CASTLAGGPGEQYF. DNA for the CDR3: TGTGCCAGCACCTTAGCGGGGGGCCCCGGCGAGCAGTACTTC. J is TRBJ2-7 and V is TRBV6-6, with 10 bases identical to TRBD2. Germline V gene sequence: CDR1 MNHNY, CDR2 SVGAGI (reference sequence). The CDR3 has 14 amino acids. V was pared by 7 bases and J by 6 bases, with 9 bases of the junction left unmatched.

The gene calls are TRBV5-1 and TRBJ2-7, with a tentative D call TRBD2 (5 bases). This CDR3 has 15 residues. Germline CDR1 reads SGHRS; CDR2 reads YFSETQ. The ends were cut back, 3 bases at V and 0 bases at J, with 13 bases in the middle. CDR3 nucleotides: TGCGCCAGCAGCTCTGAGGGCCCGTTCTCCTACGAGCAGTACTTC. As protein: CASSSEGPFSYEQYF.

This clone has only one observation. The chain carries TRBV13 and TRBJ2-7; a possible D gene is TRBD2 (6 bases). Germline CDR1 and CDR2: PRHDT and FYEKMQ (reference sequence). This CDR3 has 15 amino acids. Trimming removed 2 bases at V and 4 bases at J, with 15 bases between. Here the CDR3 reads CASSLWGEGVYEQYF. DNA for the CDR3: TGTGCCAGCAGCTTATGGGGGGAAGGGGTATACGAGCAGTACTTC.

The V and J genes are TRBV5-6 and TRBJ2-7, with D maybe TRBD1 (5 bases). The length of the CDR3 is 13 residues. Germline-derived CDR1 and CDR2 are SGHDT and YYEEEE. The ends were cut back, 2 bases at V and 2 bases at J, with 8 bases in the middle. The CDR3 DNA reads TGTGCCAGCAGCTTTGTACAGGCCTACGAGCAGTACTTC. Protein sequence: CASSFVQAYEQYF.

This clone was observed a handful of times. This chain joins TRBV7-9 and TRBJ2-7; 12 bases map to TRBD2. Germline lookup yields CDR1 SEHNR and CDR2 FQNEAQ (reference sequence). With V trimmed by 5 bases and J by 1 base, 3 bases remained unmatched. The CDR3 length is 15 residues. The DNA of the CDR3 is TGTGCCAGCAGCACGGGACTAGCGGGTTCCTACGAGCAGTACTTC. Translating gives CASSTGLAGSYEQYF.

There are a few counts of this clone. CDR3 sequence (DNA): TGTGCCAGCCGGGGAAGGGTGGAGCAGTACTTC. Translating gives CASRGRVEQYF. V gene TRBV28 combines with J gene TRBJ2-7; possibly TRBD2 for D (5 bases). Germline assignment: CDR1 MDHEN and CDR2 SYDVKM. V shed 8 bases and J shed 7 bases, with 12 bases lying between them. The CDR3 is 11 amino acids.

V and J are TRBV4-1 and TRBJ2-7, with 10 bases lining up with TRBD2. Germline V gene lookup returns CDR1 MGHRA and CDR2 YSYEKL. The CDR3 totals 16 residues. The V gene end was trimmed by 0 bases and the J gene end by 2 bases; junction bases not matched to a gene: 4. This CDR3 is CASSQDRLAGAYEQYF. The CDR3 coding sequence is TGCGCCAGCAGCCAAGATCGGCTAGCGGGGGCCTACGAGCAGTACTTC.

This clone turned up a few times. The V call is TRBV5-4, the J call TRBJ2-3; no clear D gene. Germline V gene sequence: CDR1 SGHNT, CDR2 YYREEE (reference sequence). This CDR3 is built from 12 residues. With 4 bases removed from V and 2 bases from J, the gap between germline ends came to 5 bases. The CDR3 nucleotides read TGTGCCAGCAGCCCAGACACAGATACGCAGTATTTT. This gives the protein CASSPDTDTQYF.